This TCR beta chain was recovered during a study of blood T cells in healthy people across ages. Study outcomes and limitations: Expanded clonotype changes were possibly confounded by unknown donor CMV status. Naive and antigen-experienced cells were not separated, limiting conclusive comparison.

A second PCR, run for roughly 7 to 11 cycles, used a sample-barcoded 5' primer plus a J-beta primer mix. The authors tagged each cDNA molecule using a template-switch adaptor with 12 random nucleotides. TCRdb itself ran the 5' RACE reads through MiXCR, one entry per CDR3 protein. This table has approximately 730,000 distinct CDR3 sequences, 50% to 65% appearing once. Concerning this clonotype: The antigen is not known.

V lost 1 base, J lost 0 bases, and 4 bases lay in between. The germline V gene encodes CDR1 SQVTM and CDR2 ANQGSEA. The CDR3 runs to 12 residues. The TCR was taken from a man aged 80 or over in good health. The chain is built from TRBV29-1 and TRBJ2-7, with D uncertain. Sequences were obtained from blood. The CDR3 DNA reads TGCAGCGTTGAAGGGCCCTCCTACGAGCAGTACTTC. Amino acid sequence: CSVEGPSYEQYF.